This T cell receptor beta chain came from a study of blood T cell repertoires in COVID-19. For the study at large: PBMCs, B-cell-depleted T cells, or T cells provided the cDNA or gDNA that made up the material.

In the original processing: Reference gene primer amplification gave nucleated cell count estimates. This table comes from immunoSEQ multiplex PCR, and its TCRdb copy is limited to in-frame clones, with some not included. That table supplies the V and J calls and clone size; D and trimming were determined from the DNA. The table lists more than 200,000 clones, roughly 80% of them singletons. Germline CDR1 MNHNY, CDR2 SVGAGI (reference sequence). The CDR3 runs to 19 residues. The V segment lost 7 bases and the J segment 8 bases; nucleotides outside the gene matches: 18. The rearrangement links TRBV6-6 to TRBJ2-1; 15 nucleotides align to TRBD2. This TCR was sampled from a man between 60 and 75 years old who had recovered from COVID-19. Input material: PBMCs or T cells enriched from blood (not recorded which). The CDR3 spells CASIRIGTSGGRSLDEQFF. The DNA for the CDR3 is TGTGCCAGCATTCGTATAGGGACTAGCGGGGGGCGGTCTTTAGATGAGCAGTTCTTC.